This T cell receptor (beta chain) originates from a study of blood T cell repertoires in COVID-19. Looking at the study overall: Donors in the United States, Italy and Spain gave samples during acute or convalescent COVID-19.

Looked up from germline, CDR1 is SNHLY and CDR2 is FYNNEI. The CDR3 covers 16 residues. V gave up 6 bases and J gave up 7 bases; unmatched junction bases: 12. Within 2 weeks before study entry, exposed participants met a COVID-19 case. Method: immunoSEQ multiplex PCR; TCRdb's copy keeps in-frame clones and lacks some. The sample yields roughly 250,000 clones, around four fifths seen once. Sequencing was performed on PBMCs or T cells enriched from blood (not recorded which). This chain links TRBV2 with TRBJ1-6, with 7 bases aligning to TRBD1. The source is a woman aged 40 to 50 who had been exposed to COVID-19. CDR3 sequence: CASSTGAPKGNSPLHF. The CDR3, as DNA: TGTGCCAGCAGCACAGGGGCTCCAAAAGGAAATTCACCCCTCCACTTT.